These 9 T cell receptor beta chains originate from one sample sequenced in a study of shared clonotypes between healthy human individuals. Produced via immunoSEQ multiplex PCR; TCRdb's table is partial and in-frame only. Here the sample spans roughly 760,000 clones, about 74% being singletons. Sequencing was performed on memory CD4+ T cells sorted from blood. The subset is: CD45RA-negative fraction. These receptors all stem from a woman in her thirties in good health.

V gene TRBV28 combines with J gene TRBJ2-2, with D possibly matching TRBD1 (7 bases). V lost 3 bases to trimming and J lost 4 bases, with 12 bases between them. Germline assignment: CDR1 MDHEN and CDR2 SYDVKM. The CDR3 consists of 15 residues. In DNA, the CDR3 is TGTGCCAGCAGTTTGCGGGACAGCTTCACCGGGGAGCTGTTTTTT. Protein product: CASSLRDSFTGELFF.

This clone was picked up one time. The chain carries TRBV21-1 and TRBJ2-1; TRBD2, as called in the table, went unchecked against the DNA. TRBV21-1 is shown as a pseudogene. CDR3 length: 15 amino acids. As DNA, the CDR3 is TGTGCCAGCAGCAAGGAGTCTAGCGGGTACAATGAGCAGTTCTTC. The encoded protein is CASSKESSGYNEQFF.

To note about this clone: Other nucleotide sequences from this sample produce the same CDR3. The chain couples TRBV11-3 to TRBJ2-1; 11 positions agree with TRBD1. There are 17 residues in the CDR3. Per germline, CDR1 SGHNT and CDR2 YENEEA. V shed 0 bases and J 3 bases; nucleotides not matched to a gene: 4. In DNA form, the CDR3 reads TGTGCCAGCAGCTTAGATGGGGGGACAGGGGGCTACAATGAGCAGTTCTTC. This gives the protein CASSLDGGTGGYNEQFF.

With respect to this clone: A far larger clone is off by one base, so a read error is likely. The rearrangement joins TRBV7-2 to TRBJ2-5; D not resolved. The end of the DNA is better explained by TRBJ2-7, so the J call may be wrong. The CDR3 totals 14 residues. The germline CDR1 and CDR2 sequences are SGHTA and FQGNSA. The CDR3 region is CASSLAGGPYEQYF. Written as DNA, the CDR3 is TGTGCCAGCAGCTTAGCCGGCGGACCCTACGAGCAGTACTTC.

This chain connects TRBV2 to TRBJ2-7; tentative D call: TRBD2 (6 bases). Germline CDR1 and CDR2: SNHLY and FYNNEI. Trimming pared 3 bases from V and 4 bases from J, leaving 10 bases between. This CDR3 comprises 13 residues. The CDR3, as DNA: TGTGCCAGCAGTGATACCGGGGGTTACGAGCAGTACTTC. It codes for CASSDTGGYEQYF. Drawing the rest from reference TRBV2 and TRBJ2-7, the complete variable domain is EPEVTQTPSHQVTQMGQEVILRCVPISNHLYFYWYRQILGQKVEFLVSFYNNEISEKSEIFDDQFSVERPDGSNFTLKIRSTKLEDSAMYFCASSDTGGYEQYFGPGTRLTVT.

This clone was seen once. The rearrangement uses TRBV7-2 and TRBJ2-5, with D maybe TRBD2 (6 bases). In germline, CDR1 is SGHTA, CDR2 FQGNSA. The germline V and J ends were trimmed by 3 bases and 2 bases, with 7 bases remaining between them. This CDR3 contains 13 residues. The DNA of the CDR3 is TGTGCCAGCAGCTTCGGACTACAAGAGACCCAGTACTTC. Its translation is CASSFGLQETQYF. The whole variable domain, remainder taken from reference TRBV7-2 and TRBJ2-5, is GAGVSQSPSNKVTEKGKDVELRCDPISGHTALYWYRQSLGQGLEFLIYFQGNSAPDKSGLPSDRFSAERTGGSVSTLTIQRTQQEDSAVYLCASSFGLQETQYFGPGTRLLVL.

Here the CDR3 reads CASSRTHNEQFF. The CDR3 bases are TGCGCCAGCAGCAGGACCCACAATGAGCAGTTCTTC. V gene TRBV5-1 combines with J gene TRBJ2-1; D not certain. Germline V gene data show CDR1 as SGHRS and CDR2 as YFSETQ. The CDR3 extends over 12 amino acids. The V gene lost 4 bases and the J gene lost 5 bases, with 7 bases spanning the gap.

V gene TRBV7-8 combines with J gene TRBJ1-2; a possible D gene is TRBD1 (5 bases). Germline lookup yields CDR1 SGHVS and CDR2 FQNEAQ. Deletions cut 5 bases from V and 7 bases from J, with 14 bases between. The CDR3 is 13 amino acids. CDR3 in amino acids: CASSVRDDSGYTF. The DNA of the CDR3 is TGTGCCAGCAGCGTCCGGGACGACAGTGGCTACACCTTC.

This clone was detected once. This chain connects TRBV2 to TRBJ2-1; TRBD2 matches at 8 bases. The V segment lost 6 bases and the J segment 6 bases; nucleotides outside the gene matches: 4. Germline-derived CDR1 and CDR2 are SNHLY and FYNNEI. The CDR3 has 13 residues. CDR3 coding DNA: TGTGCCAGCAGCCGACTAGCGCTCAATGAGCAGTTCTTC. Its translation: CASSRLALNEQFF.